A single sample gave rise to the 23 T cell receptor beta chains below, sequenced in a study of vaccination and CD4 T cells after COVID-19. No antigen has been identified for these receptors. The sample's treatment: roughly 11-day PBMC culture with coronavirus spike peptide pools or control peptides (ViraFEST assay). CD4+ T cells that had been cultured provided DNA sequenced with the Oncomine TCR Beta short-read assay. TCRdb reanalysed the PCR reads using MiXCR and keeps one entry per CDR3 protein. Of tens of thousands of distinct CDR3 sequences in the sample, 45% to 60% were seen once. Sequenced sample: CD4+ T cells from blood, cultured in vitro. The receptors originated from a human donor who had recovered from COVID-19.

The chain has TRBV10-3 and TRBJ1-1, with 9 bases matching TRBD1. The CDR3 consists of 14 residues. V trimming: 6 bases; J trimming: 6 bases; junction bases outside the gene matches: 8. Germline CDR1 and CDR2: ENHRY and SYGVKD. CDR3: CAIRTTGGEPEAFF. In DNA, the CDR3 is TGTGCCATCAGGACGACAGGGGGAGAACCTGAAGCTTTCTTT.

This chain links TRBV7-3 with TRBJ2-5, with TRBD2 matching 7 bases. Germline CDR1 reads SGHTA; CDR2 reads FQGTGA. This CDR3 comprises 13 residues. Unmatched junction bases numbered 2, after V lost 6 bases and J lost 1 base. CDR3 in amino acids: CASSSSGQETQYF. For the CDR3, the DNA is TGTGCCAGCAGTTCTAGCGGCCAAGAGACCCAGTACTTC.

The chain couples TRBV27 to TRBJ2-1; D gene unclear. Looked up from germline, CDR1 is MNHEY and CDR2 is SMNVEV (reference sequence). V lost 5 bases to trimming and J lost 4 bases, with 27 bases between them. The length of the CDR3 is 19 residues. CDR3 coding DNA: TGTGCCAGCAGTCGCAATGCCCCCAGGCTGGGTAACCCTTACAATGAGCAGTTCTTC. This translates into CASSRNAPRLGNPYNEQFF.

J is TRBJ2-7 and V is TRBV15; 10 positions match TRBD2. The length of the CDR3 is 15 residues. CDR1 and CDR2 (germline): LNHNV, YYDKDF (reference sequence). Germline trimming cut 0 bases from V and 4 bases from J; bases unmatched to any gene: 3. The CDR3 nucleotides read TGTGCCACCAGCAGAGATCCTAGCGGGAGATACGAGCAGTACTTC. Its translation is CATSRDPSGRYEQYF.

The chain joins TRBV7-9 to TRBJ2-5; D may correspond to TRBD1 or TRBD2 (5 bases each). Trimming left V 1 base short and J 5 bases short, with 11 bases between. Germline V lookup: CDR1 SEHNR, CDR2 FQNEAQ (reference sequence). CDR3 size: 14 residues. CDR3: CASSLGGAEETQYF. As DNA, the CDR3 is TGTGCCAGCAGCTTAGGAGGGGCGGAGGAGACCCAGTACTTC. Full variable domain (outside the CDR3, taken from reference TRBV7-9 and TRBJ2-5): DTGVSQNPRHKITKRGQNVTFRCDPISEHNRLYWYRQTLGQGPEFLTYFQNEAQLEKSRLLSDRFSAERPKGSFSTLEIQRTEQGDSAMYLCASSLGGAEETQYFGPGTRLLVL.

CDR3 nucleotide sequence: TGTGCCAGCAGTTTGAGCAACTATAATTCACCCCTCCACTTT. Protein sequence: CASSLSNYNSPLHF. The V and J genes are TRBV27 and TRBJ1-6; D remains unclear. The germline CDR1 and CDR2 sequences are MNHEY and SMNVEV (reference sequence). The CDR3 has 14 amino acids. Between the trimmed V and J ends, which lost 3 bases and 3 bases, there was a span of 6 bases.

This clonotype turned up a few times. The chain joins TRBV12-5 to TRBJ2-5; weak D call: TRBD2 (6 bases). V lost 3 bases to trimming and J lost 1 base, with 12 bases between them. In germline, CDR1 is LGHNT, CDR2 FRNRAP. The CDR3 spans 15 residues. Written as DNA, the CDR3 is TGTGCTAGTGGTTTAGATTTCGGGGGCCAAGAGACCCAGTACTTC. It is translated as CASGLDFGGQETQYF. Supplemented by reference TRBV12-5 and TRBJ2-5, the full variable domain reads DARVTQTPRHKVTEMGQEVTMRCQPILGHNTVFWYRQTMMQGLELLAYFRNRAPLDDSGMPKDRFSAEMPDATLATLKIQPSEPRDSAVYFCASGLDFGGQETQYFGPGTRLLVL.

The count of this clonotype is one. V gene TRBV12-2 combines with J gene TRBJ1-1; TRBD1 is the table's D call and was not checked against the DNA. TRBV12-2 has pseudogene status. The CDR3 is 16 amino acids. CDR3 DNA: TGTGCAAGTCGCCTGGGACAGGACTACATGAACACTGAAGCTTTCTTT. This sequence encodes CASRLGQDYMNTEAFF.

This chain connects TRBV5-1 to TRBJ2-7; D gene uncertain. Trimming stripped 0 bases from V and 0 bases from J, with 7 bases between. The CDR3 sequence is 14 residues long. Germline assignment: CDR1 SGHRS and CDR2 YFSETQ. Written as DNA, the CDR3 is TGCGCCAGCAGCTTGGCTGGGGACTCCTACGAGCAGTACTTC. It encodes CASSLAGDSYEQYF.

The chain carries TRBV3-1 and TRBJ1-4; 7 positions agree with TRBD1. The junction had 6 bases not matched to a gene; V was cut back by 4 bases and J by 7 bases. CDR1 is LGHDT, CDR2 YNNKEL, per germline (reference sequence). The CDR3 has 14 residues. Here the CDR3 DNA reads TGTGCCAGCAGCCGGGCAGGGGGGAGTGAAAAACTGTTTTTT. Its translation: CASSRAGGSEKLFF.

Only a few counts were recorded for this clonotype. The chain uses TRBV6-5 and TRBJ2-2, with 10 bases lining up with TRBD2. This CDR3 comprises 17 residues. Germline CDR1 reads MNHEY; CDR2 reads SVGAGI. V trimming: 3 bases; J trimming: 3 bases; junction bases outside the gene matches: 7. The chain's CDR3 is CASSYPSGSRYTGELFF. As DNA, the CDR3 is TGTGCCAGCAGTTATCCTAGCGGGAGCCGCTACACCGGGGAGCTGTTTTTT.

The chain uses TRBV19 and TRBJ1-1, with D perhaps matching TRBD1 (6 bases). With 3 bases removed from V and 0 bases from J, the gap between germline ends came to 14 bases. Germline CDR1 is LNHDA and CDR2 is SQIVND (reference sequence). The CDR3 loop spans 16 amino acids. CDR3 sequence reads: CASSMPTGWMNTEAFF. The CDR3 coding sequence is TGTGCCAGTAGTATGCCCACAGGGTGGATGAACACTGAAGCTTTCTTT.

The V gene is TRBV21-1, the J gene TRBJ1-3; TRBD1, the table's D call, lacks a check against the DNA. TRBV21-1 is tagged as a pseudogene. CDR3 length: 16 residues. Here the CDR3 DNA reads TGTGCCAGCAGCAAAGCCGTGACAGACTCTGGAAACACCATATATTTT. Protein product: CASSKAVTDSGNTIYF.

The rearrangement joins TRBV7-2 to TRBJ2-3; D is perhaps TRBD2 (7 bases). The V and J ends lost 5 bases and 4 bases respectively, with 16 bases between them. The germline V gene has CDR1 SGHTA and CDR2 FQGNSA. The CDR3 length is 15 residues. CDR3 loop: CASSRRGGSADTQYF. In DNA, the CDR3 is TGTGCCAGCAGCCGCAGGGGCGGGAGCGCAGATACGCAGTATTTT.

This CDR3 reads CASREGQGNGYTF. In nucleotides, the CDR3 is TGTGCCAGCAGGGAGGGACAGGGGAATGGCTACACCTTC. The chain has TRBV12-3 or TRBV12-4 and TRBJ1-2, with 10 bases that match TRBD1. The CDR3 runs to 13 residues. With 6 bases clipped from V and 6 bases from J, the junction kept 4 bases outside the gene matches.

The rearrangement joins TRBV15 to TRBJ2-7; TRBD2 matches 7 bases. This CDR3 contains 15 residues. Germline trimming cut 3 bases from V and 6 bases from J; bases unmatched to any gene: 11. The germline V gene has CDR1 LNHNV and CDR2 YYDKDF (reference sequence). In DNA, the CDR3 is TGTGCCACCAGCAGCCCCCGGGACTACAACGCCGAGCAGTACTTC. Encoded protein: CATSSPRDYNAEQYF.

This chain joins TRBV20-1 and TRBJ2-7; 7 nucleotides line up with TRBD2. CDR3 length equals 14 residues. Germline V CDR1 and CDR2: DFQATT, SNEGSKA (reference sequence). Trimming removed 3 bases from V and 2 bases from J; junction bases left unmatched: 7. The CDR3 is CSARESGGTYEQYF. In DNA, the CDR3 is TGCAGTGCTAGGGAGTCGGGAGGTACCTACGAGCAGTACTTC.

Only a few counts were recorded for this clonotype. The chain couples TRBV7-2 to TRBJ2-5; TRBD2 matches 11 bases. The germline CDR1 and CDR2 sequences are SGHTA and FQGNSA. The V gene end was trimmed by 10 bases and the J gene end by 3 bases; junction bases not matched to a gene: 10. This CDR3 comprises 15 residues. The CDR3 region has the DNA TGTGCCACCCAGAACCTGGGACTAGCGGAAGAGACCCAGTACTTC. As protein: CATQNLGLAEETQYF.

V gene TRBV19 combines with J gene TRBJ2-2, with 9 bases identical to TRBD1. The CDR3 has 14 amino acids. V lost 7 bases, J lost 3 bases, and 3 bases stayed unmatched. Germline CDR1 LNHDA, CDR2 SQIVND (reference sequence). In DNA form, the CDR3 reads TGTGCCAGTACCGGACAGGGGTACACCGGGGAGCTGTTTTTT. Its protein product is CASTGQGYTGELFF. The whole variable domain, remainder taken from reference TRBV19 and TRBJ2-2, is DGGITQSPKYLFRKEGQNVTLSCEQNLNHDAMYWYRQDPGQGLRLIYYSQIVNDFQKGDIAEGYSVSREKKESFPLTVTSAQKNPTAFYLCASTGQGYTGELFFGEGSRLTVL.

This chain uses TRBV6-1 with TRBJ1-4; 7 positions match TRBD1. The length of the CDR3 is 14 residues. The V and J ends lost 5 bases and 4 bases, in that order; junction bases with no gene match: 4. Per the germline V gene, CDR1 is MNHNS and CDR2 is SASEGT. The CDR3 region has the DNA TGTGCCAGCAGTCACCGGGACAGTAATGAAAAACTGTTTTTT. It yields the protein CASSHRDSNEKLFF.

This rearrangement joins TRBV12-3 or TRBV12-4 to TRBJ1-2; 7 bases map to TRBD1. CDR3 length: 14 residues. With V trimmed by 3 bases and J by 2 bases, 3 bases remained unmatched. CDR3 nucleotides: TGTGCCAGCAGTTTTCTGACAGGGAACTATGGCTACACCTTC. It codes for CASSFLTGNYGYTF.

V and J are TRBV12-3 or TRBV12-4 and TRBJ2-1; either TRBD1 or TRBD2 may supply D (5 bases each). V shed 3 bases and J shed 7 bases, with 13 bases lying between them. The CDR3 contains 14 residues. CDR3 residues: CASSFPREKNEQFF. The CDR3 DNA is TGTGCCAGCAGTTTCCCCAGGGAGAAGAATGAGCAGTTCTTC.

The CDR3 coding sequence is TGTGCCAGCAGTTACTCCCGTAACCAAGAGACCCAGTACTTC. As protein: CASSYSRNQETQYF. The chain uses TRBV6-2 or TRBV6-3 and TRBJ2-5; D is undetermined. This CDR3 contains 14 residues. Germline V gene data show CDR1 as MNHEY and CDR2 as SVGEGT. V was shortened by 0 bases and J by 0 bases, with 5 bases between the two germline ends.